This record looks at one T cell receptor beta chain sequence and its context. V was clipped by 0 bases and J by 5 bases; unmatched bases: 6. This CDR3 has 15 amino acids. Looked up from germline, CDR1 is SGDLS and CDR2 is YYNGEE. CD8+ and CD4+ T cells from blood underwent TCR beta sequencing, which was carried out in a high-throughput format. The multiple sclerosis controls consisted of treatment-naive patients with relapsing-remitting disease, either stable or active. The sample comes from a study of CD8 T cells in Susac syndrome. Random-hexamer reverse transcription was applied to roughly 0.5 to 1 ug RNA. The amplification used immunoSEQ multiplex PCR on TCR beta CDR3; it spanned 54 Vbeta and 13 Jbeta. MiXCR, run by TCRdb on the immunoSEQ multiplex PCR reads, gives a single entry per CDR3 protein. This repertoire shows about 300,000 distinct CDR3 sequences, 70% to 90% found once; its top ten account for 0.18%.

The chain links TRBV9 to TRBJ1-2; 8 bases are a match to TRBD1. The clonotype originates from a human donor with multiple sclerosis. The sequencing sample was made of CD8+ T cells from PBMCs. Here the CDR3 DNA reads TGTGCCAGCAGCGTAGCTCAGGGGGCAGCATATGGCTACACCTTC. It encodes CASSVAQGAAYGYTF.